The rows below give T cell receptor beta chains drawn from one sample of a study of T cells in Graves' hyperthyroidism and ophthalmopathy. TCRdb used MiXCR to reprocess the multiplex PCR reads, holding one entry per CDR3 protein. The sample yields hundreds of thousands of distinct CDR3 sequences, roughly 13% seen once. Sequenced input: blood. These receptors were obtained from a woman between 18 and 29 years old with Graves' hyperthyroidism. Each CDR3 is given with its conserved first and last residue. D genes are given only for firm matches. For some rows the clone size is stated as once, few or many, or as a class when expanded; others skip it.

TRBD2	TRBV29-1	TRBJ2-3	NA	CSVSGAVPTADTQYF	TGCAGCGTTAGCGGGGCGGTCCCGACGGCAGATACGCAGTATTTT
NA	TRBV5-1	TRBJ1-2	many	CASTSGAATSYGYTF	TGCGCCAGCACCTCAGGAGCGGCTACAAGCTATGGCTACACCTTC
NA	TRBV19	TRBJ2-7	few	CASRPRVGSYEQYF	TGTGCCAGTAGGCCCAGGGTCGGCTCCTACGAGCAGTACTTC
NA	TRBV7-2	TRBJ1-1	many	CASSLGAMNTEAFF	TGTGCCAGCAGCTTAGGTGCCATGAACACTGAAGCTTTCTTT
TRBD2	TRBV14	TRBJ2-5	NA	CASSQGLAGAMETQYF	TGTGCCAGCAGCCAGGGACTAGCGGGTGCCATGGAGACCCAGTACTTC
NA	TRBV5-1	TRBJ2-7	NA	CASSEGRRDEQYF	TGCGCCAGCAGCGAGGGACGCCGGGATGAGCAGTACTTC
NA	TRBV7-3	TRBJ1-1	many	CASSLTPAASEAFF	TGTGCCAGCAGCTTAACGCCCGCTGCGTCTGAAGCTTTCTTT
NA	TRBV7-2	TRBJ2-3	few	CASSLGAGGSSNTDTQYF	TGTGCCAGCAGCTTAGGGGCCGGAGGGAGTAGTAACACAGATACGCAGTATTTT
NA	TRBV6-1	TRBJ1-5	many	CASSVDQPQHF	TGTGCCAGCAGTGTGGATCAGCCCCAGCATTTT
NA	TRBV19	TRBJ1-1	NA	CASSATAGTEAFF	TGTGCCAGTAGTGCGACCGCTGGGACTGAAGCTTTCTTT
NA	TRBV27	TRBJ2-1	many	CASSPYPSYNEQFF	TGTGCCAGCAGTCCTTATCCCTCCTACAATGAGCAGTTCTTC
NA	TRBV5-1	TRBJ2-7	many	CASSLGGGVEQYF	TGCGCCAGCAGCTTGGGTGGGGGAGTCGAGCAGTACTTC
TRBD1	TRBV28	TRBJ1-5	many	CASTVIQGGVQPQHF	TGTGCCAGCACCGTTATACAGGGGGGGGTTCAGCCCCAGCATTTT
NA	TRBV15	TRBJ1-1	many	CATSSRKGDTEAFF	TGTGCCACCAGCAGCAGGAAAGGCGATACTGAAGCTTTCTTT
TRBD2	TRBV5-1	TRBJ2-6	NA	CASSLAGGGRLTGANVLTF	TGCGCCAGCAGCTTGGCCGGCGGGGGGCGCCTAACTGGGGCCAACGTCCTGACTTTC
TRBD2	TRBV4-1	TRBJ2-3	many	CASSQDRYSGSTDTQYF	TGCGCCAGCAGCCAAGATCGGTATAGCGGGAGCACAGATACGCAGTATTTT
TRBD2	TRBV7-9	TRBJ2-7	many	CASSPPGATSGTFYEQYF	TGTGCCAGCAGCCCCCCGGGGGCAACTAGCGGGACTTTCTACGAGCAGTACTTC
NA	TRBV18	TRBJ2-7	NA	CASSPPQVYEQYF	TGTGCCAGCTCACCACCCCAGGTCTACGAGCAGTACTTC
TRBD1	TRBV6-1	TRBJ2-3	NA	CASTKSGGQGGRTETDTQYF	TGTGCCAGCACCAAAAGTGGAGGACAGGGGGGCAGGACGGAAACAGATACGCAGTATTTT
NA	TRBV5-6	TRBJ1-2	NA	CASSSNIGYTF	TGTGCCAGCAGCTCCAACATCGGCTACACCTTC
NA	TRBV20-1	TRBJ2-5	many	CSALYRVWETQYF	TGCAGTGCTCTTTACAGGGTCTGGGAGACCCAGTACTTC
NA	TRBV6-2/TRBV6-3	TRBJ1-1	many	CASSYDVTRFTEAFF	TGTGCCAGCAGTTACGATGTCACCCGTTTCACTGAAGCTTTCTTT
NA	TRBV28	TRBJ2-2	many	CASSFRYFRNTGELFF	TGTGCCAGCAGTTTCCGTTACTTCAGGAACACCGGGGAGCTGTTTTTT
NA	TRBV6-1	TRBJ1-2	many	CASSTGEGGYTF	TGTGCCAGCAGTACGGGGGAAGGAGGCTACACCTTC
TRBD2	TRBV4-2	TRBJ2-3	many	CASSQTTGTSGTDTQYF	TGTGCCAGCAGCCAGACAACCGGGACTAGCGGCACAGATACGCAGTATTTT
NA	TRBV7-9	TRBJ1-1	many	CASSLGAGEAFF	TGTGCCAGCAGCTTAGGGGCGGGAGAAGCTTTCTTT
TRBD1	TRBV6-1	TRBJ1-1	few	CASSSGTGTDTEAFF	TGTGCCAGCAGTTCGGGGACAGGGACGGACACTGAAGCTTTCTTT
TRBD1	TRBV5-5	TRBJ2-7	NA	CASSLLQGAATSYEQYF	TGTGCCAGCAGCTTACTACAGGGGGCGGCGACGTCCTACGAGCAGTACTTC
TRBD2	TRBV2	TRBJ2-7	many	CASRAAGTSFFGEQYF	TGTGCCAGCAGGGCCGCCGGGACTAGCTTCTTCGGTGAGCAGTACTTC
TRBD2	TRBV11-2	TRBJ2-1	many	CASSFPSGGVGNEQFF	TGTGCCAGCAGCTTCCCGTCCGGGGGGGTCGGGAATGAGCAGTTCTTC
NA	TRBV12-3/TRBV12-4	TRBJ2-7	NA	CASSYFVYEQYF	TGTGCCAGCAGTTACTTCGTCTACGAGCAGTACTTC
NA	TRBV18	TRBJ1-1	NA	CASSRTVLNTEAFF	TGTGCCAGCTCACGGACAGTCCTGAACACTGAAGCTTTCTTT
NA	TRBV7-9	TRBJ1-5	many	CASSANNQPQHF	TGTGCCAGCAGCGCTAACAATCAGCCCCAGCATTTT
NA	TRBV6-1	TRBJ2-3	many	CASSVQEGRTDTQYF	TGTGCCAGCAGTGTTCAGGAGGGCCGAACAGATACGCAGTATTTT
NA	TRBV6-5	TRBJ1-1	many	CASSYSGEGTEAFF	TGTGCCAGCAGTTACTCAGGGGAGGGCACTGAAGCTTTCTTT
NA	TRBV29-1	TRBJ1-6	many	CSVEEDSNSPLHF	TGCAGCGTTGAAGAGGACAGCAATTCACCCCTCCACTTT
NA	TRBV4-1	TRBJ2-3	NA	CASSQSVLAAASTDTQYF	TGCGCCAGCAGCCAGTCGGTGCTGGCTGCCGCTAGCACAGATACGCAGTATTTT